The 27 T cell receptor beta chains below come from one sample, sequenced in a study of T-cell memory formation after mild COVID-19. MiXCR, applied by TCRdb to the 5' RACE reads, yields one record per CDR3 protein. The sample contains approximately 450,000 distinct CDR3 sequences, roughly 18% of which appear only once. Input material: PBMCs or a T cell subset sorted from them (not recorded which). These receptors all come from an adult woman who had mild COVID-19 (a few samples of this study predate the infection). Cell type and time point are not known.

The sample holds a few counts of this clonotype. The rearrangement uses TRBV18 and TRBJ1-1, with D unresolved. CDR3 length: 14 amino acids. Germline V gene data show CDR1 as KGHSH and CDR2 as LQKENI. Trimming cost V 0 bases and J 4 bases, with 9 bases left between them. The CDR3 loop is CASSPPWGATEAFF. The CDR3 DNA follows: TGTGCCAGCTCACCACCATGGGGTGCCACTGAAGCTTTCTTT.

This clonotype was detected many times. The gene calls are TRBV4-2 and TRBJ2-3; 15 nucleotides agree with TRBD2. Germline lookup yields CDR1 LGHNA and CDR2 YNFKEQ. The V and J ends lost 4 bases and 5 bases, in that order; junction bases with no gene match: 7. This CDR3 is 17 amino acids long. The CDR3 DNA sequence: TGTGCCAGCAGCCCAGGACTAGCGGGGGGGCCAGGAGATACGCAGTATTTT. Its protein product is CASSPGLAGGPGDTQYF.

The rearrangement joins TRBV7-3 to TRBJ2-1, with 8 bases aligning to TRBD1. J was trimmed by 7 bases and V by 5 bases; bases with no gene match: 4. This CDR3 spans 13 amino acids. Germline V CDR1 and CDR2: SGHTA, FQGTGA. CDR3 bases: TGTGCCAGCAGCACCGACAGGGGTAATGAGCAGTTCTTC. This codes for CASSTDRGNEQFF. Full variable domain (remainder filled in from reference TRBV7-3 and TRBJ2-1): GAGVSQTPSNKVTEKGKYVELRCDPISGHTALYWYRQSLGQGPEFLIYFQGTGAADDSGLPNDRFFAVRPEGSVSTLKIQRTERGDSAVYLCASSTDRGNEQFFGPGTRLTVL.

The chain is built from TRBV2 and TRBJ2-3; no definite D call. Trimming removed 7 bases at V and 3 bases at J, with 14 bases between. The CDR3 has 14 amino acids. The germline V gene encodes CDR1 SNHLY and CDR2 FYNNEI. The CDR3 region has the DNA TGTGCCAGCAATCATCGGTTTCGTACAGATACGCAGTATTTT. The encoded protein is CASNHRFRTDTQYF. The full variable domain, its missing parts supplied by reference TRBV2 and TRBJ2-3, is EPEVTQTPSHQVTQMGQEVILRCVPISNHLYFYWYRQILGQKVEFLVSFYNNEISEKSEIFDDQFSVERPDGSNFTLKIRSTKLEDSAMYFCASNHRFRTDTQYFGPGTRLTVL.

This clonotype was detected a few times. The rearrangement joins TRBV5-1 to TRBJ1-1, with D possibly matching TRBD1 (5 bases). CDR3 length: 14 amino acids. Deletions cut 4 bases from V and 4 bases from J, with 14 bases between. Germline assignment: CDR1 SGHRS and CDR2 YFSETQ. DNA for the CDR3: TGCGCCAGCAGCCCTCAGACAGTGGCCACTGAAGCTTTCTTT. Translation: CASSPQTVATEAFF.

This chain joins TRBV4-2 and TRBJ1-3; D is unclear. The CDR3 has 13 amino acids. Trimming stripped 0 bases from V and 10 bases from J, with 10 bases between. CDR1 is LGHNA and CDR2 is YNFKEQ in the germline V gene. This chain's CDR3 is CASSQDERQTIYF. The CDR3 nucleotides are TGTGCCAGCAGCCAAGATGAACGACAAACCATATATTTT.

There are a few counts of this clonotype. V gene TRBV29-1 combines with J gene TRBJ1-1; D is ambiguous. V was shortened by 6 bases and J by 9 bases, with 17 bases between the two germline ends. The germline CDR1 and CDR2 sequences are SQVTM and ANQGSEA. The CDR3 spans 12 residues. The CDR3, as DNA: TGCAGCGTCCAAGGAGATCTACCCAAAGCTTTCTTT. Residues: CSVQGDLPKAFF.

This clonotype showed up just a few times. The CDR3 is CASSPGSGRETQYF. In nucleotides, the CDR3 is TGTGCCAGCAGCCCCGGTAGCGGGAGAGAGACCCAGTACTTC. V gene TRBV5-4 combines with J gene TRBJ2-5; 9 bases match TRBD2. The germline V gene has CDR1 SGHNT and CDR2 YYREEE (reference sequence). J was trimmed by 4 bases and V by 4 bases; bases with no gene match: 5. The length of the CDR3 is 14 residues.

This clonotype was seen a few times. The chain uses TRBV25-1 and TRBJ2-7; 9 nucleotides match TRBD1. V lost 4 bases and J lost 4; bases outside the gene matches: 5. Germline CDR1 is MGHDK and CDR2 is SYGVNS. This CDR3 contains 14 residues. The CDR3 DNA is TGTGCCAGCAGTGTAACAGGGGGCATGTACGAGCAGTACTTC. This codes for CASSVTGGMYEQYF.

This clonotype came up once. The gene calls are TRBV12-3 or TRBV12-4 and TRBJ2-4; D remains ambiguous. The V gene lost 2 bases and the J gene lost 0 bases, with 5 bases spanning the gap. The CDR3 runs to 14 residues. For the CDR3, the DNA is TGTGCCAGCAGTTTATGGATAGCCAAAAACATTCAGTACTTC. Its protein is CASSLWIAKNIQYF.

V and J are TRBV29-1 and TRBJ2-7; the D gene could be TRBD1 or TRBD2 (5 bases each). V was trimmed by 5 bases and J by 4 bases, leaving 12 bases between them. The germline gives CDR1 SQVTM, CDR2 ANQGSEA. The CDR3 totals 12 residues. Here the CDR3 DNA reads TGCAGCGTTTACGCGAGGGGTTACGAGCAGTACTTC. The encoded protein is CSVYARGYEQYF.

The J gene is TRBJ2-5, the V gene TRBV11-2; D might be TRBD1 (6 bases). The CDR3 has 14 amino acids. Germline lookup yields CDR1 SGHAT and CDR2 FQNNGV. V was shortened by 4 bases and J by 5 bases, with 14 bases between the two germline ends. For the CDR3, the DNA is TGTGCCAGCAGCTCGACCAGGGGCGTGGAGACCCAGTACTTC. Amino acid sequence: CASSSTRGVETQYF.

This chain connects TRBV5-1 to TRBJ2-7; 11 positions agree with TRBD1. The CDR3 spans 15 residues. J lost 3 bases, V lost 3 bases, and 5 bases had no gene match. Germline values: CDR1 SGHRS, CDR2 YFSETQ. CDR3 bases: TGCGCCAGCAGCTCCTGGGACAGGGGGGGCTACGAGCAGTACTTC. It is translated as CASSSWDRGGYEQYF.

In its sample, this clonotype was seen a few times. The chain combines TRBV12-3 or TRBV12-4 with TRBJ2-1, with D uncertain. With 2 bases removed from V and 9 bases from J, the gap between germline ends came to 8 bases. This CDR3 spans 12 amino acids. DNA of the CDR3: TGTGCCAGCAGTTTATTAGTTTTTGAGCAGTTCTTC. Translated, it gives CASSLLVFEQFF.

The chain employs TRBV12-3 or TRBV12-4 and TRBJ2-3; D may correspond to TRBD1 or TRBD2 (5 bases each). CDR3 size: 14 residues. Trimming took off 5 bases at V and 3 bases at J, with 12 bases between the two ends. CDR3 coding DNA: TGTGCCAGCAGTCCGGGACGCCGTACAGATACGCAGTATTTT. Translating it yields CASSPGRRTDTQYF.

This clonotype was counted between two and nine times. The genes are TRBV2 and TRBJ1-6; D gene ambiguous. The germline gives CDR1 SNHLY, CDR2 FYNNEI. Trimming pared 2 bases from V and 3 bases from J, leaving 11 bases between. This CDR3 is 16 amino acids long. CDR3: CASSEFESDYNSPLHF. The CDR3, as DNA: TGTGCCAGCAGTGAATTCGAGTCGGACTATAATTCACCCCTCCACTTT.

V and J are TRBV7-2 and TRBJ2-2, with D perhaps TRBD2 (6 bases). The germline CDR1 and CDR2 sequences are SGHTA and FQGNSA. Trimming left V 6 bases short and J 4 bases short, with 21 bases between. This CDR3 has 17 residues. The CDR3 here is CASRLGVRDLVTGELFF. The CDR3 DNA follows: TGTGCCAGCAGATTGGGGGTCCGGGACTTGGTCACCGGGGAGCTGTTTTTT.

The gene calls are TRBV20-1 and TRBJ1-1; no definite D call. With 0 bases removed from V and 5 bases from J, the gap between germline ends came to 7 bases. This CDR3 is built from 12 residues. Germline CDR1 DFQATT, CDR2 SNEGSKA (reference sequence). CDR3 sequence reads: CSARDPLTEAFF. Written as DNA, the CDR3 is TGCAGTGCTAGAGATCCGCTAACTGAAGCTTTCTTT.

This clonotype was recorded a few times. V is TRBV6-1 and J is TRBJ1-5; 8 bases are shared with TRBD1. J was trimmed by 5 bases and V by 5 bases; bases with no gene match: 8. The CDR3 length is 15 residues. Germline lookup yields CDR1 MNHNS and CDR2 SASEGT. CDR3 sequence reads: CASSPETGEDQPQHF. As DNA, the CDR3 is TGTGCCAGCAGTCCGGAGACAGGGGAGGATCAGCCCCAGCATTTT.

The genes are TRBV7-3 and TRBJ2-1; 7 nucleotides match TRBD2. V lost 4 bases and J lost 8; bases outside the gene matches: 8. The CDR3 totals 14 residues. Looked up from germline, CDR1 is SGHTA and CDR2 is FQGTGA. The CDR3 region is CASSSMAGRDEQFF. Written as DNA, the CDR3 is TGTGCCAGCAGCTCCATGGCGGGGAGGGATGAGCAGTTCTTC.

The chain has TRBV4-3 and TRBJ2-7; 10 nucleotides match TRBD2. Germline assignment: CDR1 LGHNA and CDR2 YSLEER. V lost 3 bases and J lost 5; bases outside the gene matches: 16. This CDR3 is built from 18 residues. For the CDR3, the DNA is TGCGCCAGCAGCCAGGCCTCTAGCGGGAGCACCCCCGGCAACGAGCAGTACTTC. Its translation: CASSQASSGSTPGNEQYF.

The table lists this clonotype with a few counts. V is TRBV12-3 or TRBV12-4 and J is TRBJ2-2; TRBD1 matches 7 bases. Unmatched junction bases numbered 11, after V lost 6 bases and J lost 1 base. The CDR3 has 17 amino acids. The chain's CDR3 is CASSHPRTGLNTGELFF. The CDR3 coding sequence is TGTGCCAGCAGCCATCCAAGGACAGGATTGAACACCGGGGAGCTGTTTTTT.

This clonotype was found a few times. The V and J genes are TRBV24-1 and TRBJ2-1; D is perhaps TRBD2 (6 bases). V was shortened by 4 bases and J by 2 bases, with 8 bases between the two germline ends. The CDR3 extends over 14 amino acids. Germline V gene data show CDR1 as KGHDR and CDR2 as SFDVKD. For the CDR3, the DNA is TGTGCCACCAGTGACGAGCGGGCCTACAATGAGCAGTTCTTC. As protein: CATSDERAYNEQFF.

This clonotype was counted only a few times. The chain links TRBV5-1 to TRBJ2-7; possibly TRBD1 for D (5 bases). The germline gives CDR1 SGHRS, CDR2 YFSETQ. There are 13 residues in the CDR3. Trimming took off 4 bases at V and 5 bases at J, with 13 bases between the two ends. In DNA, the CDR3 is TGCGCCAGCAGCCCAAGAAGGGGTGACGAGCAGTACTTC. It specifies CASSPRRGDEQYF.

Many counts were recorded for this clonotype. The J gene is TRBJ1-1, the V gene TRBV6-2 or TRBV6-3, with TRBD1 matching 7 bases. The V gene's germline CDR1 is MNHEY and CDR2 SVGEGT. V trimming: 0 bases; J trimming: 0 bases; junction bases outside the gene matches: 4. CDR3 size: 16 residues. The DNA for the CDR3 is TGTGCCAGCAGTTACTCAGGGGGCAGAGTGAACACTGAAGCTTTCTTT. Translating gives CASSYSGGRVNTEAFF.

The CDR3 region has the DNA TGTGCCAGCAGCTCCGGACAGGGGAATGAAAAACTGTTTTTT. Its protein product is CASSSGQGNEKLFF. V usage is TRBV5-5 and J usage is TRBJ1-4; 9 positions agree with TRBD1. This CDR3 has 14 residues. Trimming cost V 3 bases and J 5 bases; bases outside gene matches: 2. Germline-derived CDR1 and CDR2 are SGHKS and YYEKEE (reference sequence).

There are a few counts of this clonotype. The rearrangement joins TRBV2 to TRBJ1-5; possibly TRBD1 for D (5 bases). CDR1 is SNHLY, CDR2 FYNNEI, per germline. The CDR3 sequence is 12 residues long. V lost 5 bases and J 11 bases, leaving 13 bases between the germline ends. The CDR3 nucleotides read TGTGCCAGCAGTCAGGACGTCAGGGCCCAGCATTTT. Translated: CASSQDVRAQHF.